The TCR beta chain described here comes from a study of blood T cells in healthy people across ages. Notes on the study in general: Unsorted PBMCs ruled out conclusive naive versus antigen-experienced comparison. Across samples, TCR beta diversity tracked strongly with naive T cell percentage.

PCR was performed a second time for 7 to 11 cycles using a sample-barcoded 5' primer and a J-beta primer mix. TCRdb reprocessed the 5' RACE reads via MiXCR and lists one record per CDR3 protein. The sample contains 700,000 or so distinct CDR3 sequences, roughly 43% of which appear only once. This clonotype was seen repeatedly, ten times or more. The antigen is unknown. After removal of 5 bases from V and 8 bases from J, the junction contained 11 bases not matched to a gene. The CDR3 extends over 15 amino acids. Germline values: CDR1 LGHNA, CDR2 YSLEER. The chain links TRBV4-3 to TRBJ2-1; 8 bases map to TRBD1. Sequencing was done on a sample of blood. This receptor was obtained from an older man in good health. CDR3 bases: TGCGCCAGCAGCACCCGACAGGGGAGGTTCCATGAGCAGTTCTTC. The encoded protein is CASSTRQGRFHEQFF.